This T cell receptor (beta chain) appears in the sequencing data of a study of cytomegalovirus exposure and HLA in healthy donors (dated by TCRdb to 2017 to 2019). Regarding the complete study: The 500 to 700 repertoires of the first cohort and the 110 or so validation repertoires were produced on the same platform, according to a later analysis. The study aimed to test whether signatures of past pathogen exposure could be identified by cataloging public T cell receptors. Along with the roughly 670-subject first cohort, a separate validation cohort of over a hundred different subjects was used. High-throughput TCR immunosequencing, statistical association of individual TCRs with disease status, and machine learning were combined to predict cytomegalovirus infection status.

The germline V gene sets CDR1 to SGDLS and CDR2 to YYNGEE. The CDR3 runs 8 residues from the cysteine to the phenylalanine. Kept here is only the CDR3 DNA, which spans 24 bases and is read in frame from base 1. The donors belonged to the validation cohort of roughly 120 subjects, which was separate from the roughly 700-subject first cohort. This clone was observed a handful of times. What this receptor recognizes is not known. Germline and junction disagree at one end, which may indicate a read error. What the study reported, not specific to this receptor: The authors suggested that the approach could potentially be extended to other disease states and immunological phenotypes. Subsequent analysis determined that TCRs grouped into clusters in the first cohort also showed a tendency toward co-occurrence across the 130 or so validation repertoires, and approximately 94% of cluster scores exceeded 0. A total of about 180 TCR beta chains were listed by the study as associated with cytomegalovirus. In vitro tests confirmed that a few of the cytomegalovirus-associated TCR beta chains recognize cytomegalovirus antigens. The classifier was reported to diagnose cytomegalovirus status with high specificity and sensitivity in both the original cohort and the validation cohort. While some public TCRs were present in many individuals, most TCR sequences turned up only very rarely across donors. A later analysis lacked HLA typing for the validation cohort, so it scored co-occurrence in that cohort across all 130 or so repertoires.

Library generation was performed with the immunoSEQ multiplex PCR assay. On the study's bioinformatics: A statistical classification framework was built for diagnosing cytomegalovirus status from the catalog of TCR beta chain sequences. TCRdb's version of the immuneACCESS table is confined to in-frame rearrangements and falls short of the full clone set. An unresolved V gene accounts for under half of the shortfall where checked; the remainder is of unknown origin. V and J calls and clone size are those listed in that table; D and trimming were worked out from the DNA. This sample gives 70,000 to 90,000 clones in total; 70% to 90% of them show up just once. The top ten clones comprise less than 3% of the sample.

The sequencing input was PBMCs. The chain is encoded by TRBV9 joined to TRBJ2-7, with the D gene too uncertain to name. The receptor's source is a man in his thirties or forties in good health and CMV-seronegative. The DNA sequence reads TGTGCCAGCAGCCCGACAATATTC. It is translated as CASSPTIF.